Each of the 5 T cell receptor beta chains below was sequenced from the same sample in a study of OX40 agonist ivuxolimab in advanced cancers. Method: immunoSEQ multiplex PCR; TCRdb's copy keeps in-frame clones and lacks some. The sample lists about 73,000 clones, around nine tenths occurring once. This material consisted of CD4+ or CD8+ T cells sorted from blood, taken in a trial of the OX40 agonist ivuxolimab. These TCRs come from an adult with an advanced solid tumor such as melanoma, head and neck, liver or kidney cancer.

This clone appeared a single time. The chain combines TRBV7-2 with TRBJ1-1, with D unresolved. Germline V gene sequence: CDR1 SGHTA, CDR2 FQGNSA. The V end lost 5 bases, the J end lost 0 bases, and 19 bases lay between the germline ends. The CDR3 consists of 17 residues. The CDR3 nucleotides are TGTGCCAGCAGCCGACGCCGAGGTCAGTCCATGAACACTGAAGCTTTCTTT. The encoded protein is CASSRRRGQSMNTEAFF.

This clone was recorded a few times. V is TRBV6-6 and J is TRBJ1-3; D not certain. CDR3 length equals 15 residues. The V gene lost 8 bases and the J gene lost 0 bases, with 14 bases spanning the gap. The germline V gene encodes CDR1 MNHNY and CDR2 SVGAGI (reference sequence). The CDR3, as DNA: TGTGCCAGCTGGGTAGGGCCCCACTCTGGAAACACCATATATTTT. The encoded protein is CASWVGPHSGNTIYF.

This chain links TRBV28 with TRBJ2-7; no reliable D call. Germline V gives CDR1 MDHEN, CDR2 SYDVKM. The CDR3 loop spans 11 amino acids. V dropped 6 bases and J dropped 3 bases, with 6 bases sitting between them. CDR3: CASSSFYEQYF. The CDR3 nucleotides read TGTGCCAGCAGCAGTTTCTACGAGCAGTACTTC.

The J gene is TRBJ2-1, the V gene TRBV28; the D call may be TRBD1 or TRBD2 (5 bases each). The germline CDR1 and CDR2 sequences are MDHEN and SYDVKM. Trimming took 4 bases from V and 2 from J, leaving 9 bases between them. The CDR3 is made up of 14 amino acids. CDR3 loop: CASSSPGPYNEQFF. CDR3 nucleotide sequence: TGTGCCAGCAGTTCACCGGGGCCCTACAATGAGCAGTTCTTC. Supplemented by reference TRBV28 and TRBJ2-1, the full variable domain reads DVKVTQSSRYLVKRTGEKVFLECVQDMDHENMFWYRQDPGLGLRLIYFSYDVKMKEKGDIPEGYSVSREKKERFSLILESASTNQTSMYLCASSSPGPYNEQFFGPGTRLTVL.

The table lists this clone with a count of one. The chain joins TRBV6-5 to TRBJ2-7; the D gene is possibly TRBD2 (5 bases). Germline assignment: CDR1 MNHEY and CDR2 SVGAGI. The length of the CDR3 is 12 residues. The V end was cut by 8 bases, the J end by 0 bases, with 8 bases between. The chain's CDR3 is CASGRSSYEQYF. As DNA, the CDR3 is TGTGCCAGCGGGAGAAGCTCCTACGAGCAGTACTTC.